The 19 T cell receptor beta chains below all came from one sample that was sequenced in a study of cytomegalovirus exposure and HLA in healthy donors. Use of 60 Vbeta and 13 Jbeta primers characterized the PCR. The method was immunoSEQ multiplex PCR; TCRdb's version includes in-frame clones alone and lacks a portion of them. The repertoire holds about 180,000 clones, over 70% seen once, with just under 3% in the top ten. Material: PBMCs. The receptors were gathered from a male donor in good health and CMV-seronegative.

This clone was recorded a few times. The CDR3 spells CASSSLAGVSHTLQFF. The DNA of the CDR3 is TGTGCCAGCAGTTCACTAGCGGGAGTCTCTCACACCCTTCAGTTCTTC. The rearrangement links TRBV28 to TRBJ2-1, with 11 positions matching TRBD2. Germline CDR1 MDHEN, CDR2 SYDVKM. The CDR3 extends over 16 amino acids. V trimming: 4 bases; J trimming: 13 bases; junction bases outside the gene matches: 15.

The chain recombines TRBV4-1 with TRBJ1-1; 7 bases are shared with TRBD1. Looked up from germline, CDR1 is MGHRA and CDR2 is YSYEKL. The CDR3 consists of 14 residues. The junction had 3 bases not matched to a gene; V was cut back by 1 base and J by 4 bases. CDR3 nucleotides: TGCGCCAGCAGCCAAGTTACAGGGGCCACTGAAGCTTTCTTT. This translates into CASSQVTGATEAFF.

This chain uses TRBV7-6 with TRBJ2-1; TRBD1 matches 8 bases. CDR1 and CDR2 from the germline V gene are SGHVS and FNYEAQ. V lost 5 bases, J lost 7 bases, and 7 bases stayed unmatched. This CDR3 region has 14 residues. This CDR3 is CASSPDRGQNEQFF. The CDR3, as DNA: TGTGCCAGCAGCCCAGACAGGGGACAGAATGAGCAGTTCTTC.

This chain joins TRBV19 and TRBJ2-7, with D possibly matching TRBD2 (6 bases). Germline V gene lookup returns CDR1 LNHDA and CDR2 SQIVND (reference sequence). The CDR3 length is 14 residues. Trimming pared 3 bases from V and 5 bases from J, leaving 14 bases between. The CDR3 loop is CASSMGQRAHEQYF. The DNA for the CDR3 is TGTGCCAGTAGTATGGGGCAGCGGGCCCACGAGCAGTACTTC.

In its sample, this clone was seen a few times. This chain joins TRBV6-1 and TRBJ1-3, with D perhaps TRBD1 (6 bases). This CDR3 contains 16 residues. The germline V and J ends were trimmed by 1 base and 2 bases, with 12 bases remaining between them. The germline V gene has CDR1 MNHNS and CDR2 SASEGT. CDR3 residues: CASSEVGRGAGNTIYF. The DNA of the CDR3 is TGTGCCAGCAGTGAAGTAGGCAGGGGCGCTGGAAACACCATATATTTT.

The CDR3 DNA reads as TGTGCCACCGACAATGAGCAGTTCTTC. Translated: CATDNEQFF. The chain combines TRBV7-9 with TRBJ2-1; D is uncertain. Between the trimmed V and J ends, which lost 10 bases and 5 bases, there was a span of 3 bases. Germline CDR1 is SEHNR and CDR2 is FQNEAQ (reference sequence). This CDR3 region has 9 residues.

Note on this clone: Other nucleotide sequences from this sample produce the same CDR3. V and J are TRBV15 and TRBJ1-1; 7 bases line up with TRBD1. Germline V gene sequence: CDR1 LNHNV, CDR2 YYDKDF (reference sequence). Trimming at V came to 0 bases and at J to 2 bases, leaving 6 bases not matched to a gene. The CDR3 has 16 residues. The CDR3 loop reads CATSRDGGTANTEAFF. Written as DNA, the CDR3 is TGTGCCACCAGCAGAGATGGGGGGACAGCAAACACTGAAGCTTTCTTT.

The chain couples TRBV6-1 to TRBJ1-5; 8 nucleotides agree with TRBD1. This CDR3 region has 15 residues. V was pared by 5 bases and J by 1 base, with 4 bases of the junction left unmatched. CDR1 is MNHNS and CDR2 is SASEGT in the germline V gene. CDR3 bases: TGTGCCAGCAGTCCGACAGGGGCGAGCAATCAGCCCCAGCATTTT. Its translation is CASSPTGASNQPQHF.

This clone turned up a few times. This chain uses TRBV4-1 with TRBJ2-1, with 8 bases aligning to TRBD2. The CDR3 loop spans 16 amino acids. Germline lookup yields CDR1 MGHRA and CDR2 YSYEKL. Trimming removed 0 bases from V and 6 bases from J; junction bases left unmatched: 7. This CDR3 is CASSQDRAGEGNEQFF. For the CDR3, the DNA is TGCGCCAGCAGCCAAGATCGAGCGGGAGAGGGCAATGAGCAGTTCTTC.

The V and J genes are TRBV19 and TRBJ2-6; 11 positions match TRBD1. Germline V gene data show CDR1 as LNHDA and CDR2 as SQIVND (reference sequence). The CDR3 has 19 amino acids. J was trimmed by 0 bases and V by 4 bases; bases with no gene match: 8. The CDR3 coding sequence is TGTGCCAGTAGTAGATTCGGACAGGGGGCTTCCTCTGGGGCCAACGTCCTGACTTTC. This gives the protein CASSRFGQGASSGANVLTF.

Only a few counts were recorded for this clone. The genes are TRBV5-8 and TRBJ2-1; 8 bases align to TRBD1. After removal of 4 bases from V and 7 bases from J, the junction contained 10 bases not matched to a gene. This CDR3 comprises 15 residues. Germline V lookup: CDR1 SGHTS, CDR2 YDEGEE. CDR3: CASSPQGVYGNEQFF. CDR3 DNA: TGTGCCAGCAGCCCACAGGGGGTGTATGGAAATGAGCAGTTCTTC.

The chain uses TRBV29-1 and TRBJ1-3; D is unresolved. CDR1 and CDR2 from the germline V gene are SQVTM and ANQGSEA. The ends were cut back, 4 bases at V and 0 bases at J, with 10 bases in the middle. This CDR3 is 14 amino acids long. CDR3 amino acids: CSVGAYGSGNTIYF. Here the CDR3 DNA reads TGCAGCGTTGGTGCGTACGGCTCTGGAAACACCATATATTTT.

On this clone itself: Compared with germline, one end of the junction differs, possibly owing to a read error. The CDR3 coding sequence is TGTGCCTGCGGGACGGGTAACACTGAAACTTTCTTT. Protein product: CACGTGNTETFF. J is TRBJ1-1 and V is TRBV19; D is possibly TRBD1 (5 bases). The CDR3 spans 12 residues. Germline lookup yields CDR1 LNHDA and CDR2 SQIVND (reference sequence).

The CDR3 DNA reads TGTGCCAGCAGCGTAGAAGCTACTGGTACGCAGTATTTT. Translation gives CASSVEATGTQYF. The chain combines TRBV9 with TRBJ2-3; D is unclear. There are 13 residues in the CDR3. Germline-derived CDR1 and CDR2 are SGDLS and YYNGEE. V lost 0 bases to trimming and J lost 8 bases, with 10 bases between them.

The V call is TRBV7-8, the J call TRBJ1-2; TRBD1 is a possible D gene (6 bases). V was trimmed by 3 bases and J by 2 bases, leaving 10 bases between them. Per germline, CDR1 SGHVS and CDR2 FQNEAQ. The CDR3 is 14 amino acids. The CDR3 loop is CASSFGTTNYGYTF. The CDR3 DNA reads as TGTGCCAGCAGCTTCGGGACAACCAACTATGGCTACACCTTC. Filled out from reference TRBV7-8 and TRBJ1-2, the complete variable domain reads GAGVSQSPRYKVAKRGQDVALRCDPISGHVSLFWYQQALGQGPEFLTYFQNEAQLDKSGLPSDRFFAERPEGSVSTLKIQRTQQEDSAVYLCASSFGTTNYGYTFGSGTRLTVV.

V usage is TRBV5-1 and J usage is TRBJ1-3, with 10 bases that match TRBD1. J lost 3 bases, V lost 7 bases, and 13 bases had no gene match. CDR1 and CDR2 (germline): SGHRS, YFSETQ. The CDR3 runs 17 residues. The CDR3 DNA sequence: TGCGCCAGCGCCTTAGGAACCCGGGACAGGGGTGGAAACACCATATATTTT. The encoded protein is CASALGTRDRGGNTIYF.

This chain connects TRBV30 to TRBJ2-5; 9 bases fit TRBD2. The J call may be mistaken, given a closer DNA end match to TRBJ2-7. Germline CDR1 GTSNPN, CDR2 SVGIG (reference sequence). There are 14 residues in the CDR3. The DNA for the CDR3 is TGTGCCTGCCAGCTAGCGGGATCTCCCTACGAGCAGTACTTC. As protein: CACQLAGSPYEQYF.

The chain has TRBV28 and TRBJ2-2, with 7 nucleotides matching TRBD1. The germline V gene has CDR1 MDHEN and CDR2 SYDVKM. This CDR3 contains 15 residues. V trimming: 5 bases; J trimming: 7 bases; junction bases outside the gene matches: 10. In DNA, the CDR3 is TGTGCCAGCAGTCCCCAAGGCGGACAGGTCGGGGAGCTGTTTTTT. Translating it yields CASSPQGGQVGELFF.

V usage is TRBV18 and J usage is TRBJ2-1, with TRBD2 matching over 9 bases. Trimming took 2 bases from V and 7 from J; bases not matched to a gene: 9. The V gene's germline CDR1 is KGHSH and CDR2 LQKENI. The CDR3 has 16 amino acids. In nucleotides, the CDR3 is TGTGCCAGCTCACCAAGGCGGGGGGGCCGGGGGAATGAGCAGTTCTTC. It codes for CASSPRRGGRGNEQFF.